This entry lists 26 T cell receptor beta chains sequenced from one sample in a study of T cell responses to AZD1222 COVID-19 vaccine. Generated by immunoSEQ multiplex PCR, the TCRdb table keeps only in-frame clones and is missing some. The sample carries 70,000 to 90,000 clones, under 90% recorded once. The sample in question was peripheral blood, obtained on day 0 of AZD1222 vaccination. The receptors stem from an adult in good health.

This sequence joins TRBV24-1 and TRBJ2-1; D gene uncertain. Germline CDR1 KGHDR, CDR2 SFDVKD. The CDR3 extends over 12 amino acids. The V end was cut by 7 bases, the J end by 5 bases, with 8 bases between. In nucleotides, the CDR3 is TGTGCCACCAGGGACGGACACAATGAGCAGTTCTTC. It codes for CATRDGHNEQFF.

The gene calls are TRBV30 and TRBJ1-6; D remains ambiguous. V lost 1 base to trimming and J lost 8 bases, with 3 bases between them. The CDR3 is 11 residues long. Germline-derived CDR1 and CDR2 are GTSNPN and SVGIG (reference sequence). The chain's CDR3 is CAWSEDSPLHF. The CDR3 bases are TGTGCCTGGAGTGAGGATTCACCCCTCCACTTT.

The rearrangement joins TRBV27 to TRBJ1-5; tentative D call: TRBD1 (6 bases). The CDR3 length is 14 residues. Germline V gene lookup returns CDR1 MNHEY and CDR2 SMNVEV (reference sequence). Trimming left V 6 bases short and J 8 bases short, with 17 bases between. For the CDR3, the DNA is TGTGCCAGCAGCCGAGCAGGGGAAAGGGAGCCCCAGCATTTT. It is translated as CASSRAGEREPQHF.

The rearrangement joins TRBV11-2 to TRBJ2-1; D might be TRBD2 (5 bases). The CDR3 extends over 16 amino acids. Deletions cut 4 bases from V and 6 bases from J, with 19 bases between. In germline, CDR1 is SGHAT, CDR2 FQNNGV. CDR3 nucleotide sequence: TGTGCCAGCAGCTCTCCGATAGCCGGGGTTTCCAATGAGCAGTTCTTC. It encodes CASSSPIAGVSNEQFF.

The chain uses TRBV7-2 and TRBJ2-2, with 11 positions matching TRBD2. Germline-derived CDR1 and CDR2 are SGHTA and FQGNSA. This CDR3 comprises 18 residues. Trimming took 2 bases from V and 2 from J; bases not matched to a gene: 7. CDR3 residues: CASSLHPSGGPNTGELFF. Here the CDR3 DNA reads TGTGCCAGCAGCTTACACCCTAGCGGGGGGCCTAACACCGGGGAGCTGTTTTTT. The whole variable domain, filled in from reference TRBV7-2 and TRBJ2-2, reads GAGVSQSPSNKVTEKGKDVELRCDPISGHTALYWYRQSLGQGLEFLIYFQGNSAPDKSGLPSDRFSAERTGGSVSTLTIQRTQQEDSAVYLCASSLHPSGGPNTGELFFGEGSRLTVL.

The CDR3 DNA reads as TGTGCCAGCAGCCAAGAGGGGAGGCGGGACAGGGACTCTGGAAACACCATATATTTT. This gives the protein CASSQEGRRDRDSGNTIYF. V usage is TRBV21-1 and J usage is TRBJ1-3; no check of the table's D call, TRBD1, against the DNA was made. TRBV21-1 is a pseudogene segment. This CDR3 contains 19 residues.

The V gene is TRBV14, the J gene TRBJ2-7; weak D call: TRBD1 (5 bases). Germline V lookup: CDR1 SGHDN, CDR2 FVKESK. The CDR3 extends over 15 amino acids. The V gene lost 1 base and the J gene lost 2 bases, with 12 bases spanning the gap. CDR3 loop: CASSQGQGQAYEQYF. Here the CDR3 DNA reads TGTGCCAGCAGCCAAGGGCAGGGCCAAGCCTACGAGCAGTACTTC. Full variable domain (remainder filled in from reference TRBV14 and TRBJ2-7): EAGVTQFPSHSVIEKGQTVTLRCDPISGHDNLYWYRRVMGKEIKFLLHFVKESKQDESGMPNNRFLAERTGGTYSTLKVQPAELEDSGVYFCASSQGQGQAYEQYFGPGTRLTVT.

This clone was recorded once. The DNA for the CDR3 is TGTGCCAGCAGCTTAGGATCAGATACGCAGTATTTT. Translation: CASSLGSDTQYF. V is TRBV11-3 and J is TRBJ2-3, with unresolved D. This CDR3 spans 12 amino acids. V lost 1 base, J lost 4 bases, and 3 bases lay in between. CDR1 and CDR2 (germline): SGHNT, YENEEA.

The chain couples TRBV19 to TRBJ2-3, with 9 bases fitting TRBD2. Trimming at V came to 3 bases and at J to 4 bases, leaving 5 bases not matched to a gene. Germline V CDR1 and CDR2: LNHDA, SQIVND (reference sequence). CDR3 length equals 15 residues. CDR3 sequence (DNA): TGTGCCAGTAGTATTTCTGGCGGGGGGGCAGATACGCAGTATTTT. As protein: CASSISGGGADTQYF.

V usage is TRBV5-1 and J usage is TRBJ1-1; 9 positions agree with TRBD1. Germline-derived CDR1 and CDR2 are SGHRS and YFSETQ. V dropped 4 bases and J dropped 4; count of bases not matched to a gene: 11. This CDR3 has 16 residues. The CDR3 reads CASSMGQGGGSTEAFF. CDR3 coding DNA: TGCGCCAGCAGCATGGGACAGGGCGGGGGAAGCACTGAAGCTTTCTTT.

The rearrangement links TRBV2 to TRBJ1-6, with D possibly TRBD1 on 6 matching bases. With 1 base removed from V and 5 bases from J, the gap between germline ends came to 15 bases. The CDR3 covers 17 residues. Looked up from germline, CDR1 is SNHLY and CDR2 is FYNNEI. CDR3 loop: CASSEDEGPGDNSPLHF. The CDR3 nucleotides are TGTGCCAGCAGTGAAGATGAGGGGCCAGGGGATAATTCACCCCTCCACTTT.

In DNA, the CDR3 is TGTGCCAGTAACCCAGGGTCTGTGAACACTGAAGCTTTCTTT. Its translation is CASNPGSVNTEAFF. The rearrangement uses TRBV19 and TRBJ1-1, with TRBD1 as a possible D gene (5 bases). Germline CDR1 reads LNHDA; CDR2 reads SQIVND (reference sequence). V was trimmed by 7 bases and J by 0 bases, leaving 12 bases between them. The CDR3 extends over 14 amino acids.

In this sample, this clone turned up once. The V gene is TRBV19, the J gene TRBJ1-5, with D possibly TRBD1 on 6 matching bases. The CDR3 sequence is 17 residues long. The V gene's germline CDR1 is LNHDA and CDR2 SQIVND (reference sequence). V gave up 4 bases and J gave up 2 bases, with 18 bases separating them. The CDR3 DNA is TGTGCCAGTAGTACAACTCAGGGGTTCAGGGGCAATCAGCCCCAGCATTTT. This codes for CASSTTQGFRGNQPQHF.

The chain carries TRBV6-5 and TRBJ2-3; 9 bases line up with TRBD2. CDR3 length: 15 amino acids. Germline-derived CDR1 and CDR2 are MNHEY and SVGAGI. V was clipped by 7 bases and J by 1 base; unmatched bases: 6. The chain's CDR3 is CASTRSGGRTDTQYF. Written as DNA, the CDR3 is TGTGCCAGCACTCGTAGCGGGGGACGCACAGATACGCAGTATTTT.

The chain recombines TRBV5-4 with TRBJ1-6; TRBD1 is a possible D gene (6 bases). Germline V gene lookup returns CDR1 SGHNT and CDR2 YYREEE (reference sequence). The CDR3 covers 13 residues. V lost 4 bases to trimming and J lost 8 bases, with 10 bases between them. This CDR3 is CASSGGAHSPLHF. Written as DNA, the CDR3 is TGTGCCAGCAGCGGGGGGGCCCATTCACCCCTCCACTTT.

This clone turned up a few times. CDR3 bases: TGTGCCAGCAGTCCAGGGTCAAATGAAAAACTGTTTTTT. This sequence encodes CASSPGSNEKLFF. The rearrangement uses TRBV12-3 or TRBV12-4 and TRBJ1-4, with D perhaps TRBD1 (5 bases). The CDR3 sequence is 13 residues long. V lost 5 bases and J lost 5, with 9 bases in between.

V and J are TRBV5-1 and TRBJ2-7; 12 positions match TRBD2. J gave up 6 bases and V 4 bases, and 8 bases lay outside the gene matches. Per the germline V gene, CDR1 is SGHRS and CDR2 is YFSETQ. This CDR3 has 15 amino acids. The CDR3 nucleotides read TGCGCCAGCAGCCCCATGACTAGCGGGAGTAGCGAGCAGTACTTC. This sequence encodes CASSPMTSGSSEQYF.

This rearrangement joins TRBV12-5 to TRBJ1-1, with D unclear. CDR1 and CDR2 from the germline V gene are LGHNT and FRNRAP. The CDR3 is 15 residues long. The V and J ends lost 0 bases and 6 bases respectively, with 14 bases between them. The CDR3 coding sequence is TGTGCTAGTGGTTTGGTACAGAGCATTGTCGCTGAAGCTTTCTTT. Encoded protein: CASGLVQSIVAEAFF.

This chain uses TRBV12-5 with TRBJ1-5, with TRBD1 as a possible D gene (6 bases). Germline V gene data show CDR1 as LGHNT and CDR2 as FRNRAP. The CDR3 consists of 14 residues. V dropped 6 bases and J dropped 4 bases, with 13 bases sitting between them. The CDR3 protein is CASGPGAGNQPQHF. The CDR3 DNA is TGTGCTAGTGGCCCGGGGGCAGGGAATCAGCCCCAGCATTTT.

The chain employs TRBV9 and TRBJ1-1; D remains ambiguous. Germline V gene lookup returns CDR1 SGDLS and CDR2 YYNGEE. V was cut by 0 bases and J by 3 bases, with 9 bases left in between. This CDR3 comprises 14 residues. In nucleotides, the CDR3 is TGTGCCAGCAGCGTAGGACCGGGCCACACTGAAGCTTTCTTT. Translating gives CASSVGPGHTEAFF.

V is TRBV11-2 and J is TRBJ2-7; D uncertain. Between the trimmed V and J ends, which lost 4 bases and 3 bases, there was a span of 4 bases. Germline V gives CDR1 SGHAT, CDR2 FQNNGV. CDR3 length equals 11 residues. CDR3 region: CASSSYYEQYF. The CDR3 DNA follows: TGTGCCAGCAGCTCTTACTACGAGCAGTACTTC.

The V and J genes are TRBV20-1 and TRBJ1-2, with D possibly TRBD1 on 6 matching bases. Per germline, CDR1 DFQATT and CDR2 SNEGSKA (reference sequence). This CDR3 is built from 11 residues. The CDR3 nucleotides are TGCAGCGGGGGGCGCGACTATGGCTACACCTTC. It encodes CSGGRDYGYTF.

V usage is TRBV10-3 and J usage is TRBJ1-1; D not resolved. From germline, CDR1 is ENHRY and CDR2 SYGVKD. The CDR3 covers 12 residues. Trimming removed 9 bases at V and 2 bases at J, with 10 bases between. The CDR3 spells CAIARGNTEAFF. CDR3 DNA: TGTGCCATTGCTCGGGGAAACACTGAAGCTTTCTTT.

This clone was observed a single time. The DNA for the CDR3 is TGTGCCAGCACCCTGGACATCACTGAAGCTTTCTTT. Amino acids: CASTLDITEAFF. The rearrangement joins TRBV12-3 or TRBV12-4 to TRBJ1-1; D may be TRBD1 (5 bases). The germline V and J ends were trimmed by 7 bases and 4 bases, with 10 bases remaining between them. This CDR3 is built from 12 residues.

J is TRBJ1-5 and V is TRBV7-2; TRBD1 matches at 7 bases. The germline gives CDR1 SGHTA, CDR2 FQGNSA. The CDR3 length is 14 residues. After removal of 5 bases from V and 4 bases from J, the junction contained 5 bases not matched to a gene. The CDR3 loop is CASSGDSKNQPQHF. The CDR3 bases are TGTGCCAGCAGCGGGGACAGCAAAAATCAGCCCCAGCATTTT.

The V and J genes are TRBV27 and TRBJ2-7, with 8 bases that match TRBD2. J lost 3 bases, V lost 4 bases, and 17 bases had no gene match. Germline values: CDR1 MNHEY, CDR2 SMNVEV (reference sequence). There are 18 residues in the CDR3. In DNA form, the CDR3 reads TGTGCCAGCAGTTCGAAAATAAATCCGGGACTAGACATCTACGAGCAGTACTTC. It translates to CASSSKINPGLDIYEQYF.